Following are 3 T cell receptor beta chains from one sample sequenced in a study of blood T cell repertoires in COVID-19. TCRdb's table, derived via immunoSEQ multiplex PCR, lists solely in-frame clones and lacks some. The table includes about 270,000 clones, roughly 90% detected once. Sequencing used PBMCs or T cells enriched from blood (not recorded which). Receptors were obtained from a woman aged 45-65 years who had recovered from COVID-19.

V gene TRBV30 combines with J gene TRBJ2-2, with 11 bases aligning to TRBD2. Looked up from germline, CDR1 is GTSNPN and CDR2 is SVGIG (reference sequence). With V trimmed by 2 bases and J by 2 bases, 10 bases remained unmatched. The CDR3 consists of 18 residues. The DNA for the CDR3 is TGTGCCTGGAGTCGCCTAGCGGGAGGCACCCTTAACACCGGGGAGCTGTTTTTT. It specifies CAWSRLAGGTLNTGELFF.

The chain combines TRBV7-6 with TRBJ1-5, with D hard to call. Trimming stripped 5 bases from V and 0 bases from J, with 5 bases between. This CDR3 spans 13 amino acids. The germline V gene has CDR1 SGHVS and CDR2 FNYEAQ. CDR3: CASSRFSNQPQHF. CDR3 DNA: TGTGCCAGCAGCCGGTTTAGCAATCAGCCCCAGCATTTT.

The chain combines TRBV29-1 with TRBJ1-3; D remains ambiguous. From germline, CDR1 is SQVTM and CDR2 ANQGSEA. This CDR3 contains 12 residues. V was clipped by 5 bases and J by 7 bases, with 12 bases between them. The CDR3 spells CSVTRDRNTIYF. CDR3 nucleotides: TGCAGCGTTACTAGGGATAGGAACACCATATATTTT.